This T cell receptor beta chain was captured in a study of T cell responses to AZD1222 COVID-19 vaccine. CDR3 length equals 13 residues. V was trimmed by 8 bases and J by 5 bases, leaving 15 bases between them. In germline, CDR1 is MNHEY, CDR2 SVGAGI. Method: immunoSEQ multiplex PCR; TCRdb's copy keeps in-frame clones and lacks some. Of about 120,000 clones listed, roughly 88% are singletons. The receptor was isolated from an adult who received the AZD1222 COVID-19 vaccine. This chain uses TRBV6-5 with TRBJ1-2, with a weak D call TRBD1 (5 bases). The input for sequencing was peripheral blood, taken 28 days after the second AZD1222 dose. CDR3 DNA sequence: TGTGCCAGCCATGGGGGAACGGGGTATGGCTACACCTTC. Translating gives CASHGGTGYGYTF.